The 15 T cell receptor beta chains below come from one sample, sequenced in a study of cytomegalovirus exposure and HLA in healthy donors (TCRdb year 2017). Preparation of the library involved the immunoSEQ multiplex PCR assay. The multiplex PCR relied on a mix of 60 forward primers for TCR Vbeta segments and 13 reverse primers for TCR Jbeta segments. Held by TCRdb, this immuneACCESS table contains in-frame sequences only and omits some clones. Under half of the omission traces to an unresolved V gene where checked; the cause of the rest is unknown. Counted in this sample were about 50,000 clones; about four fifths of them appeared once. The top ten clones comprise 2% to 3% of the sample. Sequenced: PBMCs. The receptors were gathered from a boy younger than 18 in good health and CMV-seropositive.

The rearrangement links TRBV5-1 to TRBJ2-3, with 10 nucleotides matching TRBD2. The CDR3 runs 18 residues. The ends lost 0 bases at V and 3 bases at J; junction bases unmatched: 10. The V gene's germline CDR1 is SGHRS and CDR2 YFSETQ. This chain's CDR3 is CASSLDPPLAGGTDTQYF. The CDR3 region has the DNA TGCGCCAGCAGCTTGGATCCCCCTTTAGCGGGGGGTACAGATACGCAGTATTTT.

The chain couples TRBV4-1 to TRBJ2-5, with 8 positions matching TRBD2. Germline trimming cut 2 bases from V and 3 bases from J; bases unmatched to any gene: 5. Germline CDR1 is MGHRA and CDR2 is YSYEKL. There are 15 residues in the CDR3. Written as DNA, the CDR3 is TGCGCCAGCAGCCAAAGGCCACTAGCGGAAGAGACCCAGTACTTC. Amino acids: CASSQRPLAEETQYF.

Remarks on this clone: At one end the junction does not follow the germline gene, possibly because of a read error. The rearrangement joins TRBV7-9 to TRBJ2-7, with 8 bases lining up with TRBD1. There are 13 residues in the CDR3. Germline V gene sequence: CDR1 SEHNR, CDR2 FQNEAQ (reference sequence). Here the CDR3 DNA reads TGTTCCAGCAGTGACAGGGGCTCCTACGAGCAGTACTTC. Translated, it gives CSSSDRGSYEQYF. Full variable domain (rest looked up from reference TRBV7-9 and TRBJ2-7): DTGVSQNPRHKITKRGQNVTFRCDPISEHNRLYWYRQTLGQGPEFLTYFQNEAQLEKSRLLSDRFSAERPKGSFSTLEIQRTEQGDSAMYLCSSSDRGSYEQYFGPGTRLTVT.

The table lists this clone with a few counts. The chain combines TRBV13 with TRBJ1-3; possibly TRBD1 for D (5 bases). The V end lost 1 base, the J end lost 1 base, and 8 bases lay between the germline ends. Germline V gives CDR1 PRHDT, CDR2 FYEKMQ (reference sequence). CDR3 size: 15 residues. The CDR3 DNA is TGTGCCAGCAGCTTAGAAAGGGGATCTGGAAACACCATATATTTT. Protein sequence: CASSLERGSGNTIYF.

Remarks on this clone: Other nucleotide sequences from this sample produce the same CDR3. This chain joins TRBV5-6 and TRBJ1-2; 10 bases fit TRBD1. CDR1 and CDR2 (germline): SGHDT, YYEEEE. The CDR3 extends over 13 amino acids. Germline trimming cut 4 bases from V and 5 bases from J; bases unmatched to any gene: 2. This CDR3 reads CASSLDRGYGYTF. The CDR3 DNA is TGTGCCAGCAGCCTGGACAGGGGGTATGGCTACACCTTC.

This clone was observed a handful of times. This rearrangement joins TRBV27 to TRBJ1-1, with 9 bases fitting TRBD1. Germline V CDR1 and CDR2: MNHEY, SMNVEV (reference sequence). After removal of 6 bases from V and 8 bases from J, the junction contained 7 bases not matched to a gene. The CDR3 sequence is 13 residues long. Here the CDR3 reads CASSGLGQGEAFF. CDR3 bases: TGTGCCAGCAGCGGCCTCGGACAGGGGGAAGCTTTCTTT.

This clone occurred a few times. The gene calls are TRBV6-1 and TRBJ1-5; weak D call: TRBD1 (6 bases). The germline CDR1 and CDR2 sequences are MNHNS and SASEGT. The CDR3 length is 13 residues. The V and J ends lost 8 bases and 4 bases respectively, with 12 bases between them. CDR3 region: CASRQGPNQPQHF. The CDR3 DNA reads TGTGCCAGCCGCCAGGGGCCTAATCAGCCCCAGCATTTT.

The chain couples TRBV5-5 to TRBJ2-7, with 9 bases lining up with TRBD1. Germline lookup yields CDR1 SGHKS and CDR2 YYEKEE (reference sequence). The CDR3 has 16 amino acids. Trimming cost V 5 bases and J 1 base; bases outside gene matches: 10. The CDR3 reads CASSFGPGTGSYEQYF. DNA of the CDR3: TGTGCCAGCAGTTTTGGACCCGGGACAGGGTCCTACGAGCAGTACTTC.

CDR3 nucleotides: TGTGCCAGCAGTTTCGCGGAAGCCTACGAGCAGTACTTC. This translates into CASSFAEAYEQYF. This chain joins TRBV27 and TRBJ2-7; no clear D. CDR1 and CDR2 (germline): MNHEY, SMNVEV (reference sequence). The CDR3 is made up of 13 amino acids. Trimming pared 3 bases from V and 2 bases from J, leaving 8 bases between.

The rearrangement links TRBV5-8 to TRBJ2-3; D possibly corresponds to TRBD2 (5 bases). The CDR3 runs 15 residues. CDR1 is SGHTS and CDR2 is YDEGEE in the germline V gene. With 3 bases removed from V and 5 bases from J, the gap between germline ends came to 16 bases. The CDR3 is CASSSSYMRVDTQYF. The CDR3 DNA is TGTGCCAGCAGCTCCTCCTACATGCGGGTAGATACGCAGTATTTT.

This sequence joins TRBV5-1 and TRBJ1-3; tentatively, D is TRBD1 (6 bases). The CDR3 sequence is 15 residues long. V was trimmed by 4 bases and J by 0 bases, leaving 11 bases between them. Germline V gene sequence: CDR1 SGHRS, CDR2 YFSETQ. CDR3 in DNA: TGCGCCAGCAGCCAGACAGGATACTCTGGAAACACCATATATTTT. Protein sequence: CASSQTGYSGNTIYF.

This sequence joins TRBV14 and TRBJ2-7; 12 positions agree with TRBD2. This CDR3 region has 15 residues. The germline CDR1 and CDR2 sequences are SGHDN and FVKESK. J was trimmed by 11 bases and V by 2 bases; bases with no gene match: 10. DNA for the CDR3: TGTGCCAGCAGCCAACTAGCGGGGGGGCCTATGGTTAAGTACTTC. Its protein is CASSQLAGGPMVKYF.

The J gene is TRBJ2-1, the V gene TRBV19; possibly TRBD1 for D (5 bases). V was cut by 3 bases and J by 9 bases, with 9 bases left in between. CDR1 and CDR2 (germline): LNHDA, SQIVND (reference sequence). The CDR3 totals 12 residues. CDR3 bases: TGTGCCAGTAGTATTGGAACAGGTGAGCAGTTCTTC. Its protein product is CASSIGTGEQFF.

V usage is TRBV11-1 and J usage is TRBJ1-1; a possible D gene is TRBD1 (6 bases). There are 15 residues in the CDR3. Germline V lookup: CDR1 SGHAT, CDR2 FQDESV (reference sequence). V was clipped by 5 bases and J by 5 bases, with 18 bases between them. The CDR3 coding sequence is TGTGCCAGCAGCCGAAAGATACCAAGGGGGACTGAAGCTTTCTTT. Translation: CASSRKIPRGTEAFF. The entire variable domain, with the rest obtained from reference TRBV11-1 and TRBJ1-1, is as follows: EAEVAQSPRYKITEKSQAVAFWCDPISGHATLYWYRQILGQGPELLVQFQDESVVDDSQLPKDRFSAERLKGVDSTLKIQPAELGDSAMYLCASSRKIPRGTEAFFGQGTRLTVV.

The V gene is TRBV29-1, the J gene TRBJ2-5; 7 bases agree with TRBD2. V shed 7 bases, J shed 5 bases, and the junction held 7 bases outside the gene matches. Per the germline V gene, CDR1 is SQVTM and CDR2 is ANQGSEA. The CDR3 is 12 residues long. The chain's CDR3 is CSAWGGWETQYF. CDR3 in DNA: TGCAGCGCCTGGGGGGGGTGGGAGACCCAGTACTTC.